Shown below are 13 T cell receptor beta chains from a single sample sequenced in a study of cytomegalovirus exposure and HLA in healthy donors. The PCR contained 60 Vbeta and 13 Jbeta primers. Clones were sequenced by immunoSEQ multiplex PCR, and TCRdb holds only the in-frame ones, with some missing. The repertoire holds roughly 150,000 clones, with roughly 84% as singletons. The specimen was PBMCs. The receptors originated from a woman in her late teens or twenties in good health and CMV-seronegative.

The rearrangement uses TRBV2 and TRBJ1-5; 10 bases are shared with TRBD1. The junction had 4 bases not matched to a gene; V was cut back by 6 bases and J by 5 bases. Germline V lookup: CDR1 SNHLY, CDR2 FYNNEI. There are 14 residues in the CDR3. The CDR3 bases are TGTGCCAGCAGAGGACAGGGGGGACATCAGCCCCAGCATTTT. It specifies CASRGQGGHQPQHF.

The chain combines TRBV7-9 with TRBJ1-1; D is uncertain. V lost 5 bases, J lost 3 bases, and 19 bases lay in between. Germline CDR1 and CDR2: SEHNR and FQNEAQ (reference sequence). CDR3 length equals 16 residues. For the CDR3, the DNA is TGTGCCAGCAGCCCCGGGGAAGGTGAGGCAGACACTGAAGCTTTCTTT. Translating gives CASSPGEGEADTEAFF. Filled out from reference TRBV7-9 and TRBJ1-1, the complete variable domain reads DTGVSQNPRHKITKRGQNVTFRCDPISEHNRLYWYRQTLGQGPEFLTYFQNEAQLEKSRLLSDRFSAERPKGSFSTLEIQRTEQGDSAMYLCASSPGEGEADTEAFFGQGTRLTVV.

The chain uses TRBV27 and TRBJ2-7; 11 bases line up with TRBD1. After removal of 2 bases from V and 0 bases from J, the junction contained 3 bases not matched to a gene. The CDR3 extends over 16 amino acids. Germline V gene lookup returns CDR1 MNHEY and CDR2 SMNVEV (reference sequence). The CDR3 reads CASSLTGQGGSYEQYF. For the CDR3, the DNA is TGTGCCAGCAGTTTAACGGGACAGGGGGGCTCCTACGAGCAGTACTTC.

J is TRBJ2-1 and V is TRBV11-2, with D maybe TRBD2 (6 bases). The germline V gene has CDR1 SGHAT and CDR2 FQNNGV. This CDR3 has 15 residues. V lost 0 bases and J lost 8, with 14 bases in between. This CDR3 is CASSLEEGRAHEQFF. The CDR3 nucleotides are TGTGCCAGCAGCTTAGAGGAGGGCAGGGCGCATGAGCAGTTCTTC.

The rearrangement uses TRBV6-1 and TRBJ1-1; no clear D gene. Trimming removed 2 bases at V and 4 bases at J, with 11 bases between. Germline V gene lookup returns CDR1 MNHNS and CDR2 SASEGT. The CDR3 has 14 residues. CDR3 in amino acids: CASSENHRPTEAFF. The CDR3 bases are TGTGCCAGCAGTGAAAATCACAGACCCACTGAAGCTTTCTTT.

The CDR3 coding sequence is TGTGCCTGGAGTGTACAAACAGATACGCAGTATTTT. It encodes CAWSVQTDTQYF. This chain links TRBV30 with TRBJ2-3, with D unresolved. This CDR3 contains 12 residues. Trimming pared 0 bases from V and 3 bases from J, leaving 4 bases between. The V gene's germline CDR1 is GTSNPN and CDR2 SVGIG (reference sequence).

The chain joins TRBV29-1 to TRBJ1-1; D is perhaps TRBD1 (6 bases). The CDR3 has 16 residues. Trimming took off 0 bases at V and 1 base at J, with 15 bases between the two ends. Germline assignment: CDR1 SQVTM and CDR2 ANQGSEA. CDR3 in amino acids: CSVEDRGGGGNTEAFF. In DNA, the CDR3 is TGCAGCGTTGAAGATCGTGGGGGCGGAGGGAACACTGAAGCTTTCTTT.

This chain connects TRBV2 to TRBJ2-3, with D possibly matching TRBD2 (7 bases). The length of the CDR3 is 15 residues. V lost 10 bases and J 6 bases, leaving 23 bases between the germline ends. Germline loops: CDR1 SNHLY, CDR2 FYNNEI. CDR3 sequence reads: CATALGRGAGDTQYF. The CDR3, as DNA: TGTGCCACCGCCCTTGGGAGGGGGGCAGGGGATACGCAGTATTTT.

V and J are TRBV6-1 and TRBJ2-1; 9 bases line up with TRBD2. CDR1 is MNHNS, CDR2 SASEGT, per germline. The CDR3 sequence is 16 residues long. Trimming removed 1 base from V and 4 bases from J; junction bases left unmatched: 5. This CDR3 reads CASSEESSGVYNEQFF. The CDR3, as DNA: TGTGCCAGCAGTGAAGAGTCTAGCGGGGTTTACAATGAGCAGTTCTTC.

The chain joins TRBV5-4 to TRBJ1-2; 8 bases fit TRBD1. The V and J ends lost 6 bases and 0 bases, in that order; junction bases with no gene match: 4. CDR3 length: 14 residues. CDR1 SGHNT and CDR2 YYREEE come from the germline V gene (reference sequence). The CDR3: CASKLQGANYGYTF. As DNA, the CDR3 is TGTGCCAGCAAACTACAGGGGGCTAACTATGGCTACACCTTC. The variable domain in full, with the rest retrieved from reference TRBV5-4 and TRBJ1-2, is ETGVTQSPTHLIKTRGQQVTLRCSSQSGHNTVSWYQQALGQGPQFIFQYYREEENGRGNFPPRFSGLQFPNYSSELNVNALELDDSALYLCASKLQGANYGYTFGSGTRLTVV.

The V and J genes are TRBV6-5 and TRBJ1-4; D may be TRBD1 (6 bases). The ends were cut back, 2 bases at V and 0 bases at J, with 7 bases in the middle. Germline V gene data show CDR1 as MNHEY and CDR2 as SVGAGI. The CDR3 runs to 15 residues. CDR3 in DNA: TGTGCCAGCAGTTACGCAGGGGCAACTAATGAAAAACTGTTTTTT. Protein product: CASSYAGATNEKLFF.

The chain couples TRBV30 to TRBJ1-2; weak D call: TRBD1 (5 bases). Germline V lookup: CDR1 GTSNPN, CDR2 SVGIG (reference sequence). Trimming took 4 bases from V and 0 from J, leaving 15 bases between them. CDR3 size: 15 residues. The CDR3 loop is CAWNKGLLANYGYTF. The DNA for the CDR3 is TGTGCCTGGAACAAGGGACTCTTAGCTAACTATGGCTACACCTTC. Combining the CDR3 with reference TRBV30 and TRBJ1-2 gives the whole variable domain SQTIHQWPATLVQPVGSPLSLECTVEGTSNPNLYWYRQAAGRGLQLLFYSVGIGQISSEVPQNLSASRPQDRQFILSSKKLLLSDSGFYLCAWNKGLLANYGYTFGSGTRLTVV.

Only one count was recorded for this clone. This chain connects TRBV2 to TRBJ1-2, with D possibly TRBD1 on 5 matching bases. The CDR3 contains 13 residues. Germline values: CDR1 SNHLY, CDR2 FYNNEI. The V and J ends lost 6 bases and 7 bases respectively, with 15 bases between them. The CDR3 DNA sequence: TGTGCCAGCAGAGCCGCAGGGTCCGGTGGCTACACCTTC. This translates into CASRAAGSGGYTF. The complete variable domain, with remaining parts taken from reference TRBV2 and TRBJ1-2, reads EPEVTQTPSHQVTQMGQEVILRCVPISNHLYFYWYRQILGQKVEFLVSFYNNEISEKSEIFDDQFSVERPDGSNFTLKIRSTKLEDSAMYFCASRAAGSGGYTFGSGTRLTVV.